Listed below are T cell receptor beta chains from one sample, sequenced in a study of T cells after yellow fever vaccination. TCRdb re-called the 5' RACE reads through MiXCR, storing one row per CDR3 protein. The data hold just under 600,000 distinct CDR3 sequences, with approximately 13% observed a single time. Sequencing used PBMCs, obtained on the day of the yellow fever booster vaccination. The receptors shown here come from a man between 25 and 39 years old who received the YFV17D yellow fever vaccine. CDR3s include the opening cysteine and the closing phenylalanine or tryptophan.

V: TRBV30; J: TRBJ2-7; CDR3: CAWSSGPISYEQYF
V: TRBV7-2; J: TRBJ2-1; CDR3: CASSPGLAGDLNNEQFF
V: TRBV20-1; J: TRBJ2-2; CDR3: CSAMGVGGIGTGELFF
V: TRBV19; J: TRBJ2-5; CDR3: CASSILGPGSTQETQYF
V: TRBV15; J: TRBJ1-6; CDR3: CATSASSYNSPLHF
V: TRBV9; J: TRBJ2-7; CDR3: CASSEGTSGGYEQYF
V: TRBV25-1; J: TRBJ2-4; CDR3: CASPSDIQYF
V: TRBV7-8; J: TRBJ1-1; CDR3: CASSLRQLNTEAFF
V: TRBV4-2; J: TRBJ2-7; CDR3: CASSQEGNWREQYF
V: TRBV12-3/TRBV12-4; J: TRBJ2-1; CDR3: CASSSTYNEQFF
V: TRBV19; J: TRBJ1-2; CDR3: CASSIQKGAGANYGYTF
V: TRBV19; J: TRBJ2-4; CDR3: CASRGQQGLGNQYF
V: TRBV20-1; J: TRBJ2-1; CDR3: CSAAGYTASETYNEQFF
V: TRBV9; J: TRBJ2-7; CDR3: CASSVRRPMNHEQYF
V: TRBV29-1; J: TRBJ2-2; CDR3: CSALSEVSMPGELFF
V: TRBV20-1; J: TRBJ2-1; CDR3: CSASGSYNEQFF
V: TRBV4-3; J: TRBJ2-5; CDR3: CASSQEVSPRETQYF
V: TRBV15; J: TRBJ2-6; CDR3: CATSKEGLGANVLTF
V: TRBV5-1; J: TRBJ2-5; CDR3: CASSWGQGAETQYF
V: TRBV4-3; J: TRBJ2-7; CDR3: CASRQKNDGAYEQYF
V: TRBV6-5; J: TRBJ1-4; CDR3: CASGGEKLFF
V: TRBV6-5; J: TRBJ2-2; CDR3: CASSYRRGQGELFF
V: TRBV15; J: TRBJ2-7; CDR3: CATSSGTTYEQYF
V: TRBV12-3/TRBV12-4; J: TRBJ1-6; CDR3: CASTLLNNSPLHF
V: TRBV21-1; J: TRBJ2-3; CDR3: CASSKNRPKAQYF
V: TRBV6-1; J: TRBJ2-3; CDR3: CASTRGTRVAPSTQYF
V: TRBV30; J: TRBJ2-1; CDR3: CAWSAPTSREQFF
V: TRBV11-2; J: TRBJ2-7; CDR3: CASSLRTGATGRLAYEQYF
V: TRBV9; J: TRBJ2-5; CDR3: CASSSQQGAETQYF
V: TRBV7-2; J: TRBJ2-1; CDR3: CASSNQRTVYTYNEQFF
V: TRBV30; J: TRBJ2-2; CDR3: CAWISHPGPVTTGELFF
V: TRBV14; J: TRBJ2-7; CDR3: CASSQGSLAGGLGEQYF
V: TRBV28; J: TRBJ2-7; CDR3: CASSFREQYF
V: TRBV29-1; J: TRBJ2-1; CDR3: CSVGVHEQFF
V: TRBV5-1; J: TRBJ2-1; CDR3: CASSLSSESYNEQFF
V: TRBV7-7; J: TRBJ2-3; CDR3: CASRQITVTDTQYF
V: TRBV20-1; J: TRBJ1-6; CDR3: CSAADSGNSPLHF
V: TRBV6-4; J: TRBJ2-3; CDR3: CASSDEGQGITQYF
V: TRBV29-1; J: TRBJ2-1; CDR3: CSVEGTSGRVNEQFF
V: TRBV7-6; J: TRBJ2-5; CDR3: CASSIGTGLGGETQYF
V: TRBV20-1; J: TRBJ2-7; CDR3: CSATERGVDEQYF
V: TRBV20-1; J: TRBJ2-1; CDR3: CSARGTSGSIGEQFF
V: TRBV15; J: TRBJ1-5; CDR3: CATSRGPEQPQHF
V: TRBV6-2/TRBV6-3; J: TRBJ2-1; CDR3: CASSYVGRALSNEQFF
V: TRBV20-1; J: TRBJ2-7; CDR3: CSAPDPRAGGYEQYF
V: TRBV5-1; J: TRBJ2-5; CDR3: CASSLDQETQYF